The next 28 T cell receptor beta chains were all read from a single sample in a study of cytomegalovirus exposure and HLA in healthy donors. The study ran its PCR with 60 Vbeta and 13 Jbeta primers. Assay used: immunoSEQ multiplex PCR; TCRdb lists only in-frame clones, some missing. The data show 100,000 to 120,000 clones, just under 80% seen once. Sequencing used PBMCs. The receptors originated from a male donor in good health and CMV-seronegative.

This clone occurred a few times. This rearrangement joins TRBV4-3 to TRBJ1-1, with a weak D call TRBD1 (6 bases). V was trimmed by 5 bases and J by 4 bases, leaving 20 bases between them. This CDR3 has 16 residues. CDR1 is LGHNA and CDR2 is YSLEER in the germline V gene. CDR3 sequence: CASSSQGFKVGTEAFF. Written as DNA, the CDR3 is TGCGCCAGCAGCTCACAGGGTTTTAAGGTTGGCACTGAAGCTTTCTTT.

The genes are TRBV18 and TRBJ1-1; D is unresolved. CDR3 length: 14 residues. Germline values: CDR1 KGHSH, CDR2 LQKENI. V was clipped by 6 bases and J by 1 base, with 12 bases between them. CDR3 amino acids: CASSYGRGNTEAFF. CDR3 bases: TGTGCCAGCTCTTACGGACGGGGGAACACTGAAGCTTTCTTT.

This clone was counted between two and nine times. The chain has TRBV5-4 and TRBJ2-4, with a weak D call TRBD1 (6 bases). The germline V gene encodes CDR1 SGHNT and CDR2 YYREEE (reference sequence). This CDR3 spans 15 amino acids. V was pared by 4 bases and J by 1 base, with 12 bases between. The CDR3 sequence is CASSGRGLAKNIQYF. In nucleotides, the CDR3 is TGTGCCAGCAGCGGTAGGGGGTTGGCCAAAAACATTCAGTACTTC. Supplemented by reference TRBV5-4 and TRBJ2-4, the full variable domain reads ETGVTQSPTHLIKTRGQQVTLRCSSQSGHNTVSWYQQALGQGPQFIFQYYREEENGRGNFPPRFSGLQFPNYSSELNVNALELDDSALYLCASSGRGLAKNIQYFGAGTRLSVL.

V is TRBV5-4 and J is TRBJ2-7; 10 bases are shared with TRBD2. The CDR3 runs to 15 residues. With V trimmed by 4 bases and J by 1 base, 5 bases remained unmatched. Germline assignment: CDR1 SGHNT and CDR2 YYREEE (reference sequence). The CDR3 sequence is CASSMGLAKSYEQYF. CDR3 bases: TGTGCCAGCAGCATGGGACTAGCGAAATCCTACGAGCAGTACTTC.

CDR3 sequence reads: CASSYGLAGYEQYF. For the CDR3, the DNA is TGTGCCAGCAGTTACGGACTAGCGGGCTACGAGCAGTACTTC. The V gene is TRBV6-5, the J gene TRBJ2-7; 11 positions agree with TRBD2. V shed 2 bases, J shed 3 bases, and the junction held 0 bases outside the gene matches. The CDR3 sequence is 14 residues long. CDR1 and CDR2 from the germline V gene are MNHEY and SVGAGI.

The V call is TRBV18, the J call TRBJ2-7; D perhaps matches TRBD2 (5 bases). CDR3 length: 13 residues. The germline gives CDR1 KGHSH, CDR2 LQKENI. V was cut by 3 bases and J by 1 base, with 7 bases left in between. Written as DNA, the CDR3 is TGTGCCAGCTCACCGGGCGGGTCCTACGAGCAGTACTTC. This encodes CASSPGGSYEQYF.

The J gene is TRBJ2-1, the V gene TRBV7-9, with D perhaps matching TRBD1 (5 bases). The germline V and J ends were trimmed by 7 bases and 9 bases, with 22 bases remaining between them. The length of the CDR3 is 15 residues. Germline V gives CDR1 SEHNR, CDR2 FQNEAQ (reference sequence). CDR3 protein: CASIRGRTLGAEQFF. The CDR3 DNA reads TGTGCCAGCATTCGTGGGCGCACGCTTGGGGCTGAGCAGTTCTTC. Full variable domain (remainder filled in from reference TRBV7-9 and TRBJ2-1): DTGVSQNPRHKITKRGQNVTFRCDPISEHNRLYWYRQTLGQGPEFLTYFQNEAQLEKSRLLSDRFSAERPKGSFSTLEIQRTEQGDSAMYLCASIRGRTLGAEQFFGPGTRLTVL.

The rearrangement uses TRBV10-1 and TRBJ1-3, with D possibly being TRBD1 (5 bases). The germline V and J ends were trimmed by 6 bases and 2 bases, with 14 bases remaining between them. Germline CDR1 reads WNHNN; CDR2 reads SYGVQD (reference sequence). This CDR3 has 15 amino acids. The CDR3: CASRGLRVPGNTIYF. The CDR3 nucleotides read TGCGCCAGCAGGGGGCTACGGGTCCCTGGAAACACCATATATTTT.

The gene calls are TRBV4-3 and TRBJ1-1; D perhaps matches TRBD1 (6 bases). The germline gives CDR1 LGHNA, CDR2 YSLEER. Trimming removed 0 bases at V and 8 bases at J, with 19 bases between. CDR3 size: 16 residues. CDR3 amino acids: CASSQDWGTGWSEAFF. CDR3 nucleotide sequence: TGCGCCAGCAGCCAAGATTGGGGAACAGGGTGGTCCGAAGCTTTCTTT.

V is TRBV28 and J is TRBJ1-5, with D uncertain. In germline, CDR1 is MDHEN, CDR2 SYDVKM. V lost 2 bases and J 2 bases, leaving 10 bases between the germline ends. The CDR3 sequence is 15 residues long. The CDR3 protein is CASSLLGGGNQPQHF. As DNA, the CDR3 is TGTGCCAGCAGTTTACTGGGCGGGGGCAATCAGCCCCAGCATTTT.

The CDR3: CASRKDRSQETQYF. CDR3 DNA: TGTGCCAGCAGAAAAGACAGATCCCAAGAGACCCAGTACTTC. This chain uses TRBV5-4 with TRBJ2-5; possible D gene TRBD1, 5 bases. The CDR3 length is 14 residues. Germline V gene data show CDR1 as SGHNT and CDR2 as YYREEE (reference sequence). The V end was cut by 5 bases, the J end by 1 base, with 12 bases between.

The V and J genes are TRBV6-6 and TRBJ1-4; D is unclear. This CDR3 has 16 amino acids. The germline V gene has CDR1 MNHNY and CDR2 SVGAGI (reference sequence). Trimming took off 6 bases at V and 4 bases at J, with 18 bases between the two ends. The DNA of the CDR3 is TGTGCCAGCAGCCCCCCGCGGGGAAGGGTTAATGAAAAACTGTTTTTT. Translating gives CASSPPRGRVNEKLFF.

The chain is built from TRBV7-2 and TRBJ2-1; no firm D call. The CDR3 extends over 14 amino acids. V gave up 1 base and J gave up 6 bases, with 10 bases separating them. Germline V gene lookup returns CDR1 SGHTA and CDR2 FQGNSA. This CDR3 is CASSLEFWANEQFF. CDR3 DNA sequence: TGTGCCAGCAGCTTAGAATTTTGGGCCAATGAGCAGTTCTTC.

This clone was recorded only once. The gene calls are TRBV4-1 and TRBJ1-5; D gene uncertain. Germline V lookup: CDR1 MGHRA, CDR2 YSYEKL. V lost 0 bases to trimming and J lost 3 bases, with 15 bases between them. CDR3 size: 17 residues. As DNA, the CDR3 is TGCGCCAGCAGCCAAGACTCCCCGAGCGGTATCAATCAGCCCCAGCATTTT. It codes for CASSQDSPSGINQPQHF.

This rearrangement joins TRBV7-2 to TRBJ2-2, with D perhaps TRBD2 (7 bases). The CDR3 is 14 residues long. V was trimmed by 1 base and J by 7 bases, leaving 10 bases between them. The germline V gene encodes CDR1 SGHTA and CDR2 FQGNSA. The DNA for the CDR3 is TGTGCCAGCAGCTTAGAGGGGGGGTTCGGGGAGCTGTTTTTT. It codes for CASSLEGGFGELFF.

The chain uses TRBV4-1 and TRBJ1-2; D gene unclear. Germline CDR1 MGHRA, CDR2 YSYEKL. Trimming pared 0 bases from V and 4 bases from J, leaving 12 bases between. The CDR3 length is 15 residues. CDR3 DNA sequence: TGCGCCAGCAGCCAAGATTTTCCAGGAGGCTATGGCTACACCTTC. It specifies CASSQDFPGGYGYTF.

The chain combines TRBV4-1 with TRBJ2-5; no reliable D call. Matching the DNA end better, TRBJ2-7 makes the J call doubtful. Germline values: CDR1 MGHRA, CDR2 YSYEKL. The CDR3 is made up of 15 amino acids. The CDR3 spells CASSQDRASWGEQYF. The CDR3 DNA is TGCGCCAGCAGCCAAGACCGAGCATCGTGGGGCGAGCAGTACTTC.

V usage is TRBV2 and J usage is TRBJ1-4, with a weak D call TRBD1 (5 bases). V was cut by 4 bases and J by 8 bases, with 17 bases left in between. The CDR3 extends over 15 amino acids. Germline-derived CDR1 and CDR2 are SNHLY and FYNNEI. As DNA, the CDR3 is TGTGCCAGCAGTGGGAGCAGGGCCCCCGCCGAAAAACTGTTTTTT. This translates into CASSGSRAPAEKLFF.

The chain has TRBV4-3 and TRBJ2-1, with D perhaps matching TRBD2 (5 bases). Germline V gene lookup returns CDR1 LGHNA and CDR2 YSLEER. This CDR3 contains 16 residues. Deletions cut 0 bases from V and 4 bases from J, with 13 bases between. Here the CDR3 DNA reads TGCGCCAGCAGCCAAGATTCCGGGGAGACTTACAATGAGCAGTTCTTC. It translates to CASSQDSGETYNEQFF.

V and J are TRBV6-1 and TRBJ2-7, with a possible D match to TRBD2 (5 bases). The V gene's germline CDR1 is MNHNS and CDR2 SASEGT. Between the trimmed V and J ends, which lost 5 bases and 4 bases, there was a span of 18 bases. There are 15 residues in the CDR3. CDR3 in amino acids: CASSSHSGTGYEQYF. The CDR3 DNA sequence: TGTGCCAGCAGTTCTCACAGCGGCACTGGGTACGAGCAGTACTTC.

V is TRBV15 and J is TRBJ1-2; the match to TRBD1 covers 8 bases. V gave up 0 bases and J gave up 8 bases; unmatched junction bases: 8. The CDR3 length is 15 residues. Germline assignment: CDR1 LNHNV and CDR2 YYDKDF (reference sequence). DNA of the CDR3: TGTGCCACCAGCAGAGATAAGGCAGGGGGCAGGGGCTACACCTTC. Amino acid sequence: CATSRDKAGGRGYTF.

This chain uses TRBV14 with TRBJ1-2; maybe TRBD1 (5 bases). This CDR3 is built from 13 residues. Germline V CDR1 and CDR2: SGHDN, FVKESK. CDR3 sequence reads: CASQQGPGRGYTF. CDR3 in DNA: TGTGCATCCCAGCAGGGCCCTGGCCGTGGCTACACCTTC. The full variable domain, its missing parts supplied by reference TRBV14 and TRBJ1-2, is EAGVTQFPSHSVIEKGQTVTLRCDPISGHDNLYWYRRVMGKEIKFLLHFVKESKQDESGMPNNRFLAERTGGTYSTLKVQPAELEDSGVYFCASQQGPGRGYTFGSGTRLTVV.

The rearrangement joins TRBV2 to TRBJ2-3; 12 nucleotides line up with TRBD2. The V gene end was trimmed by 4 bases and the J gene end by 0 bases; junction bases not matched to a gene: 2. Germline lookup yields CDR1 SNHLY and CDR2 FYNNEI. The CDR3 is made up of 16 amino acids. The CDR3 loop reads CASSAGLAGSTDTQYF. The CDR3 DNA reads as TGTGCCAGCAGTGCTGGACTAGCGGGGAGCACAGATACGCAGTATTTT.

The chain carries TRBV28 and TRBJ2-1; 7 bases match TRBD1. Germline CDR1 is MDHEN and CDR2 is SYDVKM. V was clipped by 7 bases and J by 3 bases; unmatched bases: 6. The CDR3 has 14 amino acids. The DNA for the CDR3 is TGTGCCAGCACAGGACAGGCGCTCTACAATGAGCAGTTCTTC. Its translation is CASTGQALYNEQFF.

The V and J genes are TRBV7-9 and TRBJ2-5; TRBD1 aligns across 10 bases. Trimming took 3 bases from V and 3 from J; bases not matched to a gene: 4. CDR1 is SEHNR, CDR2 FQNEAQ, per germline (reference sequence). The CDR3 spans 15 residues. The CDR3 nucleotides are TGTGCCAGCAGCTTCTGGGACAGGGGAGAAGAGACCCAGTACTTC. Its translation: CASSFWDRGEETQYF.

The J gene is TRBJ1-1, the V gene TRBV2; D remains unclear. There are 13 residues in the CDR3. Germline CDR1 reads SNHLY; CDR2 reads FYNNEI. The germline V and J ends were trimmed by 5 bases and 1 base, with 8 bases remaining between them. This chain's CDR3 is CASSQVENTEAFF. CDR3 in DNA: TGTGCCAGCAGTCAGGTAGAGAACACTGAAGCTTTCTTT.

The chain carries TRBV7-9 and TRBJ1-2; 8 nucleotides line up with TRBD1. This CDR3 contains 13 residues. The V and J ends lost 3 bases and 6 bases, in that order; junction bases with no gene match: 3. Germline-derived CDR1 and CDR2 are SEHNR and FQNEAQ (reference sequence). CDR3 region: CASSFGQGHGYTF. The CDR3 nucleotides are TGTGCCAGCAGCTTCGGACAGGGACATGGCTACACCTTC.

This clone occurred a few times. The V and J genes are TRBV6-5 and TRBJ2-1; TRBD2 aligns across 8 bases. With V trimmed by 4 bases and J by 7 bases, 6 bases remained unmatched. CDR3 length equals 14 residues. In germline, CDR1 is MNHEY, CDR2 SVGAGI. DNA for the CDR3: TGTGCCAGCAGTTTCGCCGAGCGGGGGAATGAGCAGTTCTTC. The encoded protein is CASSFAERGNEQFF.